This T cell receptor beta chain came from a study of OX40 agonist ivuxolimab in advanced cancers. Study-wide context: With ivuxolimab, an agonistic anti-OX40 (CD134) antibody, patients were treated.

The germline V and J ends were trimmed by 7 bases and 2 bases, with 9 bases remaining between them. CDR1 is SNHLY, CDR2 FYNNEI, per germline. This CDR3 comprises 12 residues. As concerns this clone: Its specificity is not known.

This table comes from immunoSEQ multiplex PCR, and its TCRdb copy is limited to in-frame clones, with some not included. The sample consists of some 14,000 clones, over 85% of them appearing once. Notes on the study in general: In a subset of nonresponders, normalized T-cell clonal expansion was also low. The average count of expanded clones was higher among CD8+ T cells than among CD4+.

Sample: CD4+ or CD8+ T cells sorted from blood, taken in a trial of the OX40 agonist ivuxolimab. This receptor was taken from an adult with an advanced solid tumor such as melanoma, head and neck, liver or kidney cancer. This rearrangement joins TRBV2 to TRBJ2-7; D gene uncertain. This CDR3 is CASTGKTYEQYF. DNA of the CDR3: TGTGCCAGCACCGGCAAAACCTACGAGCAGTACTTC.